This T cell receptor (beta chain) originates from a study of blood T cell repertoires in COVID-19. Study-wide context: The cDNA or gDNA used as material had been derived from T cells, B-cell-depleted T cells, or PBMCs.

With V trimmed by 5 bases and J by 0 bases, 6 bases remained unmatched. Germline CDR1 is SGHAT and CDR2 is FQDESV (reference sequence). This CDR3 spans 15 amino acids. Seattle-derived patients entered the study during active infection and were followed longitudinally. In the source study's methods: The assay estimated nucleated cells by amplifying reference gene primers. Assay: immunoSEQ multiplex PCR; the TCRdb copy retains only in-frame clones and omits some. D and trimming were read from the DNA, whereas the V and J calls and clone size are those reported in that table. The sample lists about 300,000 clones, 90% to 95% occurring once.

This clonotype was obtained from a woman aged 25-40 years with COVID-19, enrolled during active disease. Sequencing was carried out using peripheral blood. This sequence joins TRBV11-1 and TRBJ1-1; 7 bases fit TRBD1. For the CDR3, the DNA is TGTGCCAGCAGCATTTCGGGACAGATGAACACTGAAGCTTTCTTT. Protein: CASSISGQMNTEAFF.